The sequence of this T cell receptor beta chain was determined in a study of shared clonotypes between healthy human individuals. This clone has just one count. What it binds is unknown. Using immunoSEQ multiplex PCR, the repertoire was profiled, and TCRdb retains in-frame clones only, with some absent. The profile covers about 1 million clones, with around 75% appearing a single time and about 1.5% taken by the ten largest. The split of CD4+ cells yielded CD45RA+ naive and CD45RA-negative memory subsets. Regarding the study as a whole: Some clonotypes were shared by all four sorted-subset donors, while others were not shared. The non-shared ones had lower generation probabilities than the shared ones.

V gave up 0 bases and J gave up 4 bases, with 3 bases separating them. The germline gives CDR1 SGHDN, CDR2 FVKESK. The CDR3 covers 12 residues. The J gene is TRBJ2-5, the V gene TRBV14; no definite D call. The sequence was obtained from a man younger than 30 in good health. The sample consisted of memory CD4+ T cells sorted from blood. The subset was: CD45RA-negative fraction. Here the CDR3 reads CASSQEGETQYF. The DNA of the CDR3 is TGTGCCAGCAGCCAAGAAGGAGAGACCCAGTACTTC.